The clone carrying this T cell receptor (beta chain) turned up a few times. Antigen unknown. The same CDR3 can be traced to other DNA sequences in this sample. This CDR3 is 14 amino acids long. From germline, CDR1 is SGHTA and CDR2 FQGNSA. Trimming cost V 3 bases and J 0 bases, with 6 bases left between them. Sequencing targeted expressed TCRB transcripts, as all isolated RNA had been reverse transcribed. Generated by immunoSEQ multiplex PCR, the TCRdb table keeps only in-frame clones and is missing some. Of 250,000 to 300,000 clones listed, approximately 8.1% are singletons. This entry comes from a study of beta chain features in type 1 diabetes. General study findings and limits: A moderate, significant TCRB CDR3 shortening appeared in type 1 diabetes across four CD4+ subsets. For patients and controls alike, PCR might favor shorter templates to the same degree. Healthy donors had naive, central memory and Treg TCRB repertoires that appeared less similar than those seen among patients.

The clonotype originates from a woman younger than 35 in good health. Sequencing used central memory CD4+ T cells from blood. V is TRBV7-2 and J is TRBJ2-1, with D possibly being TRBD2 (6 bases). CDR3 nucleotides: TGTGCCAGCAGCTTCGGGGGCTCCTACAATGAGCAGTTCTTC. Its protein is CASSFGGSYNEQFF. Filled out from reference TRBV7-2 and TRBJ2-1, the complete variable domain reads GAGVSQSPSNKVTEKGKDVELRCDPISGHTALYWYRQSLGQGLEFLIYFQGNSAPDKSGLPSDRFSAERTGGSVSTLTIQRTQQEDSAVYLCASSFGGSYNEQFFGPGTRLTVL.